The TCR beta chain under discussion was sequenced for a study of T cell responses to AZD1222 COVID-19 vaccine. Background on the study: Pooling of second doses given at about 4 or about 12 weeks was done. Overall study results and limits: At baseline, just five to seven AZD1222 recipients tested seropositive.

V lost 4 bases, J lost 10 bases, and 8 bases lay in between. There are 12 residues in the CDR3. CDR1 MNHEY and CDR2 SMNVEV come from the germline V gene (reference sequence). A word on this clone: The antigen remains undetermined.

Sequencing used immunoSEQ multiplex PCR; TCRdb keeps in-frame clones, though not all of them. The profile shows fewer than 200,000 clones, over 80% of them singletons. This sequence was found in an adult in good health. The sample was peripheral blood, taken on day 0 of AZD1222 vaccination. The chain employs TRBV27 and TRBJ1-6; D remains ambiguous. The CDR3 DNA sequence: TGTGCCAGCAGTTCCTTAGGGTCACCCCTCCACTTT. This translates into CASSSLGSPLHF.